These 2 T cell receptor beta chains originate from one sample sequenced in a study of regulatory T cells in long-lasting Graves disease. For TCR beta, libraries came from iRepertoire HTBI primers and Arm-PCR of CDR3 regions. TCRdb re-derived calls from the multiplex PCR reads in MiXCR, one entry per CDR3 protein. There are roughly 360,000 distinct CDR3 sequences in the sample; 10% to 15% occur only once, and 15% to 20% lies in the top ten. Time point here: newly diagnosed GD, antithyroid drugs for less than 3 months. With RNA extracted from PBMCs as input, the TCR library was made. This same sample was also part of a study on T cells in Graves' hyperthyroidism and ophthalmopathy.

Sequenced here: peripheral blood mononuclear cells (PBMCs), sampled at new diagnosis, from a patient treated with antithyroid drugs. Receptors were obtained from a woman between 18 and 29 years old with Graves disease.

The DNA for the CDR3 is TGTGCCAGCAGGGGGCTTAGAGATCCTAATGAAAAACTGTTTTTT. It specifies CASRGLRDPNEKLFF. The chain carries TRBV11-2 and TRBJ1-4; D may be TRBD1 (5 bases). This CDR3 contains 15 residues. V was shortened by 6 bases and J by 3 bases, with 14 bases between the two germline ends. Germline assignment: CDR1 SGHAT and CDR2 FQNNGV.

The chain is built from TRBV20-1 and TRBJ1-5; D is uncertain. V was pared by 0 bases and J by 6 bases, with 18 bases between. This CDR3 has 16 residues. Germline assignment: CDR1 DFQATT and CDR2 SNEGSKA (reference sequence). For the CDR3, the DNA is TGCAGTGCTAGAGACAGCGAAGAAGGCCAAGGTCAGCCCCAGCATTTT. It is translated as CSARDSEEGQGQPQHF.